The sequence of this T cell receptor (beta chain) was determined in a study of molecular identifiers for immune sequencing clone quantification. TCRdb reprocessed the PCR reads with MiXCR, giving one entry per CDR3 protein. Of fewer than 100,000 distinct CDR3 sequences in the sample, around a fifth were seen once. The sample holds many counts of this clonotype. The J segment lost 1 base and the V segment lost 3 bases, leaving 8 bases of the junction unmatched. Per germline, CDR1 WSHSY and CDR2 SAAADI. CDR3 length: 17 amino acids. Sequencing used naive CD8+ T cells from blood, with Jurkat cell RNA spiked in. The subset here: FACS-sorted CD8+CD4-CCR7+CD45RA+ naive T cells. The source of this sequence is a human donor in good health. Some libraries in this study had Jurkat cell RNA spiked in. The chain couples TRBV10-2 to TRBJ2-4; 8 bases match TRBD2. CDR3 sequence reads: CASSDSSGRAAKNIQYF. The CDR3 bases are TGCGCCAGCAGTGACTCGTCCGGGAGGGCCGCCAAAAACATTCAGTACTTC.